This is a list of T cell receptor beta chains from one sample in a study of shared clonotypes between healthy human individuals. Sequencing used immunoSEQ multiplex PCR; TCRdb keeps in-frame clones, though not all of them. The sample carries approximately 980,000 clones, over 60% recorded once. Sequences were obtained from memory CD4+ T cells sorted from blood. The receptor source for this set is a man aged 18 to 30 in good health. Each CDR3 is given with its conserved first and last residue. The D gene is left open where the match is weak. Clone size appears in some rows only: once, few, many, or a class for an expanded clone.

V: TRBV19; D: TRBD1; size: .; J: TRBJ1-2; CDR3: CASSTIPGTGGWDYGYTF; DNA: TGTGCCAGTAGTACGATCCCCGGGACAGGGGGCTGGGACTATGGCTACACCTTC
V: TRBV7-2; D: .; size: once; J: TRBJ2-7; CDR3: CASSSRADYEQYF; DNA: TGTGCCAGCAGCTCCCGGGCTGACTACGAGCAGTACTTC
V: TRBV4-1; D: .; size: .; J: TRBJ1-4; CDR3: CASSQAGTNEKLFF; DNA: TGCGCCAGCAGCCAAGCCGGAACTAATGAAAAACTGTTTTTT
V: TRBV6-6; D: .; size: many; J: TRBJ2-1; CDR3: CANSFSHPSSYNEQFF; DNA: TGTGCCAACAGCTTTTCTCACCCAAGCTCCTACAATGAGCAGTTCTTC
V: TRBV15; D: .; size: .; J: TRBJ1-4; CDR3: CATSRTGATNEKLFF; DNA: TGTGCCACCAGCAGAACAGGTGCAACTAATGAAAAACTGTTTTTT
V: TRBV28; D: .; size: .; J: TRBJ2-1; CDR3: CASSPGHASSGEQFF; DNA: TGTGCCAGCAGTCCGGGGCACGCGTCGTCGGGTGAGCAGTTCTTC
V: TRBV5-5; D: TRBD1; size: .; J: TRBJ1-2; CDR3: CASSLAEGANYGYTF; DNA: TGTGCCAGCAGCTTGGCGGAGGGGGCCAACTATGGCTACACCTTC
V: TRBV11-2; D: .; size: .; J: TRBJ2-7; CDR3: CASSLDRGDSYEQYF; DNA: TGTGCCAGCAGCTTAGATCGTGGAGACTCCTACGAGCAGTACTTC
V: TRBV28; D: .; size: .; J: TRBJ2-3; CDR3: CASSSEFHTGTSTDTQYF; DNA: TGTGCCAGCAGTTCGGAATTCCACACAGGGACTTCCACAGATACGCAGTATTTT
V: TRBV30; D: .; size: few; J: TRBJ1-5; CDR3: CAWSPQGGKPQHF; DNA: TGTGCCTGGAGTCCCCAGGGAGGGAAGCCCCAGCATTTT
V: TRBV25-1; D: .; size: .; J: TRBJ2-3; CDR3: CASSDPGTDTQYF; DNA: TGTGCCAGCAGTGACCCCGGGACCGATACGCAGTATTTT
V: TRBV20-1; D: TRBD1; size: .; J: TRBJ1-1; CDR3: CSARGQGGAFF; DNA: TGCAGTGCAAGGGGACAGGGGGGAGCTTTCTTT
V: TRBV11-3; D: TRBD2; size: .; J: TRBJ2-1; CDR3: CASSLREASYNEQFF; DNA: TGTGCCAGCAGCTTGCGGGAGGCCTCCTACAATGAGCAGTTCTTC
V: TRBV28; D: TRBD1; size: .; J: TRBJ1-5; CDR3: CASGTGRENGNQPQHF; DNA: TGTGCCAGCGGGACAGGGCGAGAGAACGGCAATCAGCCCCAGCATTTT
V: TRBV12-5; D: TRBD1; size: .; J: TRBJ2-7; CDR3: CASGPPQGDEQYF; DNA: TGTGCTAGTGGCCCTCCACAGGGGGACGAGCAGTACTTC
V: TRBV7-9; D: .; size: .; J: TRBJ2-7; CDR3: CASSTVGEQYF; DNA: TGTGCCAGCAGCACCGTTGGCGAGCAGTACTTC
V: TRBV6-1; D: TRBD1; size: .; J: TRBJ2-7; CDR3: CASSRQGDYEQYF; DNA: TGTGCCAGCAGTCGACAGGGGGACTACGAGCAGTACTTC
V: TRBV9; D: .; size: few; J: TRBJ1-1; CDR3: CASSVAVDTEAFF; DNA: TGTGCCAGCAGCGTAGCCGTGGACACTGAAGCTTTCTTT
V: TRBV6-5; D: .; size: .; J: TRBJ2-2; CDR3: CASSYVGGQLFF; DNA: TGTGCCAGCAGTTACGTGGGGGGACAGCTGTTTTTT
V: TRBV30; D: .; size: .; J: TRBJ1-5; CDR3: CAWSRGGFNQPQHF; DNA: TGTGCCTGGAGTCGAGGGGGTTTCAATCAGCCCCAGCATTTT
V: TRBV7-9; D: .; size: many; J: TRBJ2-2; CDR3: CASLGPSTGELFF; DNA: TGTGCCAGCTTGGGGCCATCTACCGGGGAGCTGTTTTTT
V: TRBV5-6; D: TRBD2; size: few; J: TRBJ2-5; CDR3: CASSPGLARNGEYF; DNA: TGTGCCAGCAGCCCTGGACTAGCGCGGAACGGGGAATACTTC
V: TRBV28; D: .; size: .; J: TRBJ1-2; CDR3: CASSFFPYGYTF; DNA: TGTGCCAGCAGTTTCTTTCCTTATGGCTACACCTTC
V: TRBV28; D: TRBD1; size: .; J: TRBJ2-7; CDR3: CASSQIRTGHSYEQYF; DNA: TGTGCCAGCAGCCAAATTCGGACAGGGCACTCCTACGAGCAGTACTTC
V: TRBV2; D: .; size: .; J: TRBJ1-4; CDR3: CASSESLSTVAENEKLFF; DNA: TGTGCCAGCAGTGAATCACTTTCCACCGTGGCAGAAAATGAAAAACTGTTTTTT
V: TRBV28; D: TRBD2; size: .; J: TRBJ2-7; CDR3: CATESGTSGKYEQYF; DNA: TGTGCCACCGAGTCCGGGACTAGCGGGAAATACGAGCAGTACTTC